This T cell receptor beta chain was found in a study of radiation and T cells in renal cell carcinoma. Study-wide context: Nephrectomy followed 15 Gy stereotactic body radiation by 4 weeks. Study outcomes and limitations: Top tumor clonotypes rose in blood 2 weeks post-radiation, then contracted.

Comment on this clone: Its antigen is currently unknown.

This sample's time point: baseline pretreatment blood. Treatment given: 15 Gy SBRT to primary tumor, nephrectomy 4 weeks later. Serial blood draws occurred at baseline and 2 and 4 weeks post-SBRT. This renal cell carcinoma was of the clear cell type. V shed 3 bases and J 5 bases; nucleotides not matched to a gene: 9. The CDR3 has 16 residues. The germline V gene encodes CDR1 SGHVS and CDR2 FNYEAQ. Assay used: immunoSEQ multiplex PCR; TCRdb lists only in-frame clones, some missing. This table holds 85,000 to 100,000 clones, approximately 86% found once. This TCR derives from a man in his fifties or sixties with renal cell carcinoma. The rearrangement uses TRBV7-6 and TRBJ2-3, with 9 bases matching TRBD2. Material: blood, obtained from a patient whose treatment included radiotherapy and nephrectomy. CDR3 sequence (DNA): TGTGCCAGCAGCTTTGCGGGAGGGCTTATTAGAGATACGCAGTATTTT. Protein sequence: CASSFAGGLIRDTQYF.